These T cell receptor beta chains were read from a single sample in a study of immune heterogeneity within non-small cell lung tumors. TCRdb used MiXCR to reprocess the multiplex PCR reads, holding one entry per CDR3 protein. The data show about 22,000 distinct CDR3 sequences, with about 25% seen just once and roughly 3.5% held by the top ten. The sample was lung tumor tissue. The receptors come from a man between 40 and 49 years old with non-small cell lung cancer. The CDR3 runs from the conserved cysteine through the conserved F or W. D genes are given only for firm matches. A clone size is listed for some rows: how often the clone was seen (once, few, many), or a class if it is expanded.

once	TRBD1	TRBV4-2	TRBJ2-4	TGTGCCAGCAGCCAAGAAAGGGGGACAGGGAGAAACATTCAGTACTTC	CASSQERGTGRNIQYF
medium-sized	-	TRBV7-9	TRBJ1-6	TGTGCCAGCAGCCTGTACGATTCACCCCTCCACTTT	CASSLYDSPLHF
medium-sized	-	TRBV6-5	TRBJ2-7	TGTGCCAGCAGTTACGATATAGGGCACGAGCAGTACTTC	CASSYDIGHEQYF
many	TRBD2	TRBV9	TRBJ2-5	TGTGCCAGCAGCCCCTCCGGGACTAGCGGAGAGACCCAGTACTTC	CASSPSGTSGETQYF
-	TRBD1	TRBV2	TRBJ1-1	TGTGCCAGCGACAGGGGCAGGAACACTGAAGCTTTCTTT	CASDRGRNTEAFF
-	-	TRBV9	TRBJ2-2	TGTGCCACCAGCGTAGTGTCTGCCGGGGAGCTGTTTTTT	CATSVVSAGELFF
medium-sized	TRBD1	TRBV11-2	TRBJ1-1	TGTGCCAGCAGCTCTGGACAGGGCGGGACTGAAGCTTTCTTT	CASSSGQGGTEAFF
few	TRBD1	TRBV5-5	TRBJ1-1	TGTGCCAGCAGCGTTATACAGGGGCGGAAGAACACTGAAGCTTTCTTT	CASSVIQGRKNTEAFF
many	-	TRBV30	TRBJ2-7	TGTGACTCGGCTCAGAGGAAAGCCTACGAGCAGTACTTC	CDSAQRKAYEQYF
few	TRBD2	TRBV9	TRBJ2-5	TGTGCCAGCAGCGTAGGGACTAGCGGGAGGTACCAAGAGACCCAGTACTTC	CASSVGTSGRYQETQYF
many	TRBD2	TRBV12-3/TRBV12-4	TRBJ2-3	TGTGCCAGCACTGGGGCGGGAGGGCCAGATACGCAGTATTTT	CASTGAGGPDTQYF
few	TRBD1	TRBV4-1	TRBJ1-2	TGCGCCAGCAGCCGACCGGGACAGAGCTATGGCTACACCTTC	CASSRPGQSYGYTF
many	-	TRBV6-2/TRBV6-3	TRBJ2-1	TGTGCCAGCTGTTCGCTGAGCGTGGTCTACAATGAGCAGTTCTTC	CASCSLSVVYNEQFF
many	-	TRBV19	TRBJ2-1	TGTGCCAGTAGTATAGAGGGAAATCGGTGGTCCAATGAGCAGTTCTTC	CASSIEGNRWSNEQFF
-	-	TRBV7-9	TRBJ1-5	TGTGCCAGCAGCTCCGGGTGGCTTGACAATCAGCCCCAGCATTTT	CASSSGWLDNQPQHF
many	-	TRBV7-3	TRBJ2-2	TGTGCCAGCAGCCTAACCGGGTCCGGGGAGCTGTTTTTT	CASSLTGSGELFF
medium-sized	TRBD1	TRBV6-1	TRBJ1-6	TGTGCCAGCAGTCCGACCGGGACAGCAAATTCACCCCTCCACTTT	CASSPTGTANSPLHF
many	-	TRBV30	TRBJ2-3	TGTGCCTGGAGTCGAGGGCCGGATACGCAGTATTTT	CAWSRGPDTQYF
many	-	TRBV20-1	TRBJ1-2	TGCAGTGCCCAGGTTATGGGGGGAAACTATGGCTACACCTTC	CSAQVMGGNYGYTF
many	-	TRBV27	TRBJ1-1	TGTGCCAGCAGCGACGGGGGGCCCATTCCAATGAACACTGAAGCTTTCTTT	CASSDGGPIPMNTEAFF
medium-sized	-	TRBV27	TRBJ1-1	TGTGCCAGCAGTTTACGTCGAGGGGACACTGAAGCTTTCTTT	CASSLRRGDTEAFF
many	TRBD1	TRBV20-1	TRBJ1-2	TGCAGTGCTAGGATACAGGGGAACTATGGCTACACCTTC	CSARIQGNYGYTF
-	TRBD1	TRBV19	TRBJ2-1	TGTGCCAGTAGTATAGCAGGGACAGGGGGGCCTTACAATGAGCAGTTCTTC	CASSIAGTGGPYNEQFF
many	-	TRBV10-3	TRBJ1-2	TGTGCCATCAGTGTTAGAAATAACTATGGCTACACCTTC	CAISVRNNYGYTF
many	-	TRBV12-3/TRBV12-4	TRBJ1-1	TGTGCCAGCAGTTTGAGGCACCAGAACACTGAAGCTTTCTTT	CASSLRHQNTEAFF
many	-	TRBV6-1	TRBJ1-1	TGTGCCAGCAGGCCGGGCCCTTACACTGAAGCTTTCTTT	CASRPGPYTEAFF
many	-	TRBV2	TRBJ2-5	TGTGCCAGCAGTGAAATGAGGGGTCCAGAGACCCAGTACTTC	CASSEMRGPETQYF
few	-	TRBV5-1	TRBJ2-5	TGCGCCAGCAGCTTGGCCGGAAAAGAGACCCAGTACTTC	CASSLAGKETQYF
few	-	TRBV24-1	TRBJ2-5	TGTGCCACCAGTGAATCCTCACAAGCTCCCCAGGCCCAGTACTTC	CATSESSQAPQAQYF
few	-	TRBV6-1	TRBJ1-6	TGTGCCAGCAGTGAACAGAATAATTCACCCCTCCACTTT	CASSEQNNSPLHF
medium-sized	-	TRBV12-3/TRBV12-4	TRBJ2-7	TGTGCCAGCAGTTTACAGGGCTCCTACGAGCAGTACTTC	CASSLQGSYEQYF
many	TRBD1	TRBV9	TRBJ1-4	TGTGCCAGCAGTGAAAACCCCGGACAGGGAGAAAAACTGTTTTTT	CASSENPGQGEKLFF
many	-	TRBV7-2	TRBJ1-5	TGTGCCAGCAGCTTAGATCAGAATCAGCCCCAGCATTTT	CASSLDQNQPQHF
many	TRBD2	TRBV2	TRBJ2-7	TGTGCCAGCAGTGGGAGTATAGCGGGAGCCCCCCCCTACGAGCAGTACTTC	CASSGSIAGAPPYEQYF
few	-	TRBV9	TRBJ2-1	TGTGCCAGCAGCCCCCAGGGACATGAGCAGTTCTTC	CASSPQGHEQFF
-	TRBD1	TRBV10-3	TRBJ2-2	TGTGCCATCAGCCCTCCACAGGGGGTTAACACCGGGGAGCTGTTTTTT	CAISPPQGVNTGELFF
-	-	TRBV7-2	TRBJ1-5	TGTGCCAGCAGCTTAATGGGGGTAGGGGGAGGCAATCAGCCCCAGCATTTT	CASSLMGVGGGNQPQHF
-	TRBD2	TRBV7-2	TRBJ2-5	TGTGCCAGCAGCTTTAGCGGGGGGGGGAAGACCCAGTACTTC	CASSFSGGGKTQYF
many	-	TRBV27	TRBJ1-3	TGTGCCAGCAGTTTACGGCGGTCTTCTGGAAACACCATATATTTT	CASSLRRSSGNTIYF
medium-sized	-	TRBV7-9	TRBJ1-2	TGTGCCAGCAGCTTAAGCATGATCAACTATGGCTACACCTTC	CASSLSMINYGYTF
few	TRBD2	TRBV6-5	TRBJ2-1	TGTGCCAGCAGTTATCTAGCGGGGGCCTACAATGAGCAGTTCTTC	CASSYLAGAYNEQFF
many	TRBD2	TRBV12-5	TRBJ2-7	TGTGCTAGTGGTTTGCCCTTCTGGGGTAGCGGGAGCTACGAGCAGTACTTC	CASGLPFWGSGSYEQYF
-	-	TRBV6-1	TRBJ2-7	TGTGCCAGCAGGCCCGACGGGCGTTACCCCTACGAGCAGTACTTC	CASRPDGRYPYEQYF
few	-	TRBV5-6	TRBJ1-1	TGTGCCAGCAGCTTCGCCAACAGGGCCATGAACACTGAAGCTTTCTTT	CASSFANRAMNTEAFF
medium-sized	-	TRBV20-1	TRBJ1-3	TGCAGTGCTAGAGATGCAGGGGCTGGAAACACCATATATTTT	CSARDAGAGNTIYF
-	-	TRBV12-3/TRBV12-4	TRBJ2-1	TGTGCCAGCAGTTTAGATAGGGGGGGGTACAATGAGCAGTTCTTC	CASSLDRGGYNEQFF